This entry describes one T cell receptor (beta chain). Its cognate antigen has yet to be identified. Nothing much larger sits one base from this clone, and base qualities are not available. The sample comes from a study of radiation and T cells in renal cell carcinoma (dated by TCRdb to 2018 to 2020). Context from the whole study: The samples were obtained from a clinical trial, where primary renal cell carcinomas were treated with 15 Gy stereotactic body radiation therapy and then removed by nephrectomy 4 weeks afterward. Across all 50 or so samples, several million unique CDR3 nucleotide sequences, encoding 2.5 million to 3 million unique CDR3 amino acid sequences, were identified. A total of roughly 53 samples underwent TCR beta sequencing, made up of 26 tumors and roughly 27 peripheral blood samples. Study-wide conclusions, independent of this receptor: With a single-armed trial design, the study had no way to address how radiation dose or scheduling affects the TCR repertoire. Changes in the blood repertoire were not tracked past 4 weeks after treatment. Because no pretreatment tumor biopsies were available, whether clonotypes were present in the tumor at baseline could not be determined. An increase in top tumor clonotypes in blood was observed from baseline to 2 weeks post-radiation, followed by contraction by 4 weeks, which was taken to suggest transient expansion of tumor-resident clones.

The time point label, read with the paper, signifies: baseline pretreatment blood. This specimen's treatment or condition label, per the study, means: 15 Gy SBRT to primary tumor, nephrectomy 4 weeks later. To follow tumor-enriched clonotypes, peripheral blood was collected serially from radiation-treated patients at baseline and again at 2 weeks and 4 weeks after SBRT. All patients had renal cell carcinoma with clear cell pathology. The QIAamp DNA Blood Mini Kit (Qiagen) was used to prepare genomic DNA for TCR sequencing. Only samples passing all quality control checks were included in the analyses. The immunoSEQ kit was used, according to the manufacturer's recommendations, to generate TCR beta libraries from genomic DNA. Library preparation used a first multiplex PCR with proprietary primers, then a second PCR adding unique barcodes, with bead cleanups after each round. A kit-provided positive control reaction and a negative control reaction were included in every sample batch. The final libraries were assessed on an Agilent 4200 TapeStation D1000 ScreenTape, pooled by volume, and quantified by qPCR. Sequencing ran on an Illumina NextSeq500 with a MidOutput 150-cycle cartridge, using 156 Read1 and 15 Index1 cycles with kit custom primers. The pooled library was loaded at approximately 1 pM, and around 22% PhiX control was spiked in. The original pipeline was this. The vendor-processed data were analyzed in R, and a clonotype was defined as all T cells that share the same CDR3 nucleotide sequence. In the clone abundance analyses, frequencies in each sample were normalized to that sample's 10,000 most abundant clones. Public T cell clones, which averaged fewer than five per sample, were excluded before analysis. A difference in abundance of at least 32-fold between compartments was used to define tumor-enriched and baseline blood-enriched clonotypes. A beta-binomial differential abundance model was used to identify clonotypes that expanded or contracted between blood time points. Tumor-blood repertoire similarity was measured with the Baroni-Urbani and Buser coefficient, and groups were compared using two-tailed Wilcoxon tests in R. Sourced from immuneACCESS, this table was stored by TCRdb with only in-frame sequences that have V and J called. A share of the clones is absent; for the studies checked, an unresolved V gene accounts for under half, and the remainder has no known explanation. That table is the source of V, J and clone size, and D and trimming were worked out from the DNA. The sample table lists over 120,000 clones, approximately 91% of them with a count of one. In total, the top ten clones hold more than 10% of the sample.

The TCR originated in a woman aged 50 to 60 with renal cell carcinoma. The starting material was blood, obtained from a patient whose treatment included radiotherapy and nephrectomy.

The CDR3 corresponds to CASSSVDVRQNNYGYTF. DNA sequence: TGCGCCAGCAGCTCGGTTGATGTACGACAGAATAACTATGGCTACACCTTC. Recombination joined TRBV5-1 with TRBJ1-2, and possibly TRBD1, on 5 matching bases. From the cysteine through the phenylalanine, the CDR3 covers 17 amino acids. Only the CDR3 DNA stays, 51 bases, in frame from base 1. The junction shows trimming of 3 bases on V and 1 base on J, plus 19 bases between the germline ends. Sequences SGHRS (CDR1) and YFSETQ (CDR2) are obtained from the germline V gene.